One and the same sample provided the 6 T cell receptor beta chains below, sequenced in a study of graft-versus-host responses after intestinal transplantation. Here immunoSEQ multiplex PCR was the method, and the copy in TCRdb shows in-frame clones only, minus some. In the table there are 49,000 or so clones, roughly 91% of which are singletons. Source: PBMCs, taken 750 to 850 days after a first intestinal transplant, on the day of a second. The receptor source for this set is a human patient who received an intestinal transplant, so some T cells may come from the graft donor.

The chain joins TRBV5-1 to TRBJ1-6; possible D gene TRBD1, 5 bases. From germline, CDR1 is SGHRS and CDR2 YFSETQ. The CDR3 covers 16 residues. Trimming took 5 bases from V and 7 from J, leaving 19 bases between them. The CDR3 protein is CASRLERGRTNSPLHF. CDR3 nucleotide sequence: TGCGCCAGCAGGCTGGAACGGGGACGGACAAATTCACCCCTCCACTTT. The complete variable domain, with remaining parts taken from reference TRBV5-1 and TRBJ1-6, reads KAGVTQTPRYLIKTRGQQVTLSCSPISGHRSVSWYQQTPGQGLQFLFEYFSETQRNKGNFPGRFSGRQFSNSRSEMNVSTLELGDSALYLCASRLERGRTNSPLHFGNGTRLTVT.

In regard to this clone: This sample also contains other DNA sequences that code for the same CDR3. This rearrangement joins TRBV29-1 to TRBJ1-5; 9 nucleotides line up with TRBD1. J was trimmed by 7 bases and V by 7 bases; bases with no gene match: 11. CDR1 is SQVTM, CDR2 ANQGSEA, per germline. The CDR3 contains 14 residues. The CDR3 region has the DNA TGCAGCGGAGGGGGGCGACAGGGGGTCCAGCCCCAGCATTTT. Its protein is CSGGGRQGVQPQHF.

The chain recombines TRBV2 with TRBJ1-2, with 8 bases lining up with TRBD1. Germline loops: CDR1 SNHLY, CDR2 FYNNEI. With V trimmed by 5 bases and J by 3 bases, 5 bases remained unmatched. The CDR3 is 14 residues long. The CDR3 region is CASSLDRVHYGYTF. The CDR3, as DNA: TGTGCCAGCAGTCTGGACAGGGTACACTATGGCTACACCTTC. Filled out from reference TRBV2 and TRBJ1-2, the complete variable domain reads EPEVTQTPSHQVTQMGQEVILRCVPISNHLYFYWYRQILGQKVEFLVSFYNNEISEKSEIFDDQFSVERPDGSNFTLKIRSTKLEDSAMYFCASSLDRVHYGYTFGSGTRLTVV.

The rearrangement joins TRBV9 to TRBJ2-7; TRBD1 matches at 8 bases. V dropped 2 bases and J dropped 7; count of bases not matched to a gene: 8. This CDR3 is built from 14 residues. Germline V gene data show CDR1 as SGDLS and CDR2 as YYNGEE. The CDR3 loop reads CASSVGRGPMEQYF. The DNA for the CDR3 is TGTGCCAGCAGCGTCGGCAGGGGGCCGATGGAGCAGTACTTC.

The rearrangement links TRBV7-3 to TRBJ2-3; 9 bases are shared with TRBD1. The germline V gene encodes CDR1 SGHTA and CDR2 FQGTGA. J gave up 9 bases and V 6 bases, and 4 bases lay outside the gene matches. The CDR3 runs 12 residues. The CDR3 DNA reads TGTGCCAGCAGGGACAGGGGTGGAACGCAGTATTTT. It yields the protein CASRDRGGTQYF.

The gene calls are TRBV30 and TRBJ2-1; TRBD2 agrees at 13 bases. This CDR3 spans 17 amino acids. Looked up from germline, CDR1 is GTSNPN and CDR2 is SVGIG (reference sequence). The J segment lost 1 base and the V segment lost 2 bases, leaving 5 bases of the junction unmatched. DNA of the CDR3: TGTGCCTGGAGTCTTGGACTAGCGGGAGAGTCCTACAATGAGCAGTTCTTC. It translates to CAWSLGLAGESYNEQFF.